These 7 T cell receptor beta chains originate from one sample sequenced in a study of blood T cell repertoires in COVID-19. This table comes from immunoSEQ multiplex PCR, and its TCRdb copy is limited to in-frame clones, with some not included. The table shows some 190,000 clones, with roughly 89% occurring only once. Sequencing used PBMCs or T cells enriched from blood (not recorded which). These receptor sequences come from a woman aged 35 to 49 with acute COVID-19.

The chain combines TRBV3-1 (or the pseudogene TRBV3-2) with TRBJ2-1, with 12 bases matching TRBD2. J lost 2 bases, V lost 4 bases, and 6 bases had no gene match. CDR3 length: 17 amino acids. Germline loops: CDR1 LGHDT, CDR2 YNNKEL (reference sequence). This CDR3 reads CASSPTLAGGPYNEQFF. As DNA, the CDR3 is TGTGCCAGCAGCCCTACTCTAGCGGGAGGGCCCTACAATGAGCAGTTCTTC.

This chain links TRBV5-4 with TRBJ2-5; the match to TRBD1 covers 7 bases. Germline CDR1 SGHNT, CDR2 YYREEE (reference sequence). V trimming: 1 base; J trimming: 5 bases; junction bases outside the gene matches: 2. The CDR3 is 13 residues long. CDR3 region: CASSLRGPETQYF. The CDR3 nucleotides are TGTGCCAGCAGCTTGAGGGGGCCGGAGACCCAGTACTTC.

This chain links TRBV9 with TRBJ2-7, with 8 bases matching TRBD2. CDR3 length: 15 amino acids. The germline V gene encodes CDR1 SGDLS and CDR2 YYNGEE. Germline trimming cut 3 bases from V and 4 bases from J; bases unmatched to any gene: 9. The CDR3 nucleotides read TGTGCCAGCAGCGCGAGCGGGAGTTTCTTTTACGAGCAGTACTTC. Its translation: CASSASGSFFYEQYF. The complete variable domain, with remaining parts taken from reference TRBV9 and TRBJ2-7, reads DSGVTQTPKHLITATGQRVTLRCSPRSGDLSVYWYQQSLDQGLQFLIQYYNGEERAKGNILERFSAQQFPDLHSELNLSSLELGDSALYFCASSASGSFFYEQYFGPGTRLTVT.

This chain joins TRBV19 and TRBJ2-2, with no clear D. Germline V gives CDR1 LNHDA, CDR2 SQIVND (reference sequence). The ends were cut back, 6 bases at V and 4 bases at J, with 18 bases in the middle. The CDR3 covers 16 residues. DNA for the CDR3: TGTGCCAGTAGCGGTTCGGTAGCCTTGATCACCGGGGAGCTGTTTTTT. Its translation is CASSGSVALITGELFF.

This clone has a single count. V is TRBV7-9 and J is TRBJ1-3, with D perhaps matching TRBD1 (5 bases). V was trimmed by 8 bases and J by 4 bases, leaving 15 bases between them. Per germline, CDR1 SEHNR and CDR2 FQNEAQ (reference sequence). The CDR3 extends over 14 amino acids. The CDR3: CASGSGNLGNTIYF. In nucleotides, the CDR3 is TGTGCCAGCGGCTCAGGGAACTTGGGAAACACCATATATTTT.

This chain connects TRBV28 to TRBJ2-1, with TRBD2 matching 7 bases. CDR1 and CDR2 from the germline V gene are MDHEN and SYDVKM. The junction had 8 bases not matched to a gene; V was cut back by 5 bases and J by 10 bases. This CDR3 contains 13 residues. The CDR3 spells CASSPQLRGEQFF. The CDR3 nucleotides read TGTGCCAGCAGTCCCCAATTGCGGGGGGAGCAGTTCTTC.

For the CDR3, the DNA is TGTGCCAGCTCACCAACGACAGCGAAGACCTACGAGCAGTACTTC. Translation: CASSPTTAKTYEQYF. The gene calls are TRBV18 and TRBJ2-7; perhaps TRBD1 as D (5 bases). CDR3 length: 15 residues. Germline V gene data show CDR1 as KGHSH and CDR2 as LQKENI. V was shortened by 2 bases and J by 2 bases, with 13 bases between the two germline ends.